What follows are 25 T cell receptor beta chains derived from one specimen sequenced in a study of blood T cell repertoires in COVID-19. Data came from immunoSEQ multiplex PCR; TCRdb stores just in-frame clones and leaves some out. The data hold under 350,000 clones, with around 85% observed a single time. The sequenced sample was peripheral blood. The receptors stem from an older woman with acute or convalescent COVID-19.

CDR3 coding DNA: TGTGCCAGCACACGGTCGTCTAATGAGCAGTTCTTC. This sequence encodes CASTRSSNEQFF. This chain joins TRBV2 and TRBJ2-1; no firm D call. Germline CDR1 is SNHLY and CDR2 is FYNNEI. The CDR3 runs to 12 residues. V lost 7 bases, J lost 7 bases, and 11 bases lay in between.

CDR3 in DNA: TGTGCCAGCTCACCTTCCGAGAACTATGGCTACACCTTC. Protein sequence: CASSPSENYGYTF. This sequence joins TRBV18 and TRBJ1-2, with D unresolved. Trimming removed 3 bases at V and 2 bases at J, with 7 bases between. The length of the CDR3 is 13 residues. Germline CDR1 reads KGHSH; CDR2 reads LQKENI.

V is TRBV7-2 and J is TRBJ1-2; 10 bases map to TRBD1. Germline V gene sequence: CDR1 SGHTA, CDR2 FQGNSA. The CDR3 runs to 15 residues. V lost 5 bases, J lost 8 bases, and 11 bases stayed unmatched. Here the CDR3 DNA reads TGTGCCAGCAGCCTTCGACAGGGGGCGACTTACGGCTACACCTTC. This sequence encodes CASSLRQGATYGYTF.

The CDR3 bases are TGTGCCAGCAGCGCGGGGCCAAACACAGATACGCAGTATTTT. Amino acids: CASSAGPNTDTQYF. V gene TRBV5-4 combines with J gene TRBJ2-3; D is possibly TRBD2 (6 bases). Germline values: CDR1 SGHNT, CDR2 YYREEE (reference sequence). This CDR3 has 14 residues. The V end was cut by 4 bases, the J end by 2 bases, with 11 bases between.

This rearrangement joins TRBV19 to TRBJ1-2; 8 positions agree with TRBD1. This CDR3 has 13 residues. Germline loops: CDR1 LNHDA, CDR2 SQIVND (reference sequence). V shed 5 bases, J shed 4 bases, and the junction held 3 bases outside the gene matches. CDR3: CASSARGLYGYTF. CDR3 nucleotides: TGTGCCAGTAGTGCCAGGGGGCTCTATGGCTACACCTTC.

This chain connects TRBV5-1 to TRBJ1-6, with TRBD1 identical over 8 bases. There are 14 residues in the CDR3. CDR1 is SGHRS and CDR2 is YFSETQ in the germline V gene. The J segment lost 7 bases and the V segment lost 2 bases, leaving 2 bases of the junction unmatched. CDR3 sequence (DNA): TGCGCCAGCAGCTTTACAGGGGGGAATTCACCCCTCCACTTT. This gives the protein CASSFTGGNSPLHF.

This chain connects TRBV29-1 to TRBJ2-7, with a weak D call TRBD1 (7 bases). The CDR3 spans 14 residues. V was cut by 1 base and J by 1 base, with 11 bases left in between. CDR1 is SQVTM and CDR2 is ANQGSEA in the germline V gene. CDR3 bases: TGCAGCGTTGAAGCGGAGGGGGCTTCCTACGAGCAGTACTTC. Protein product: CSVEAEGASYEQYF.

The chain recombines TRBV29-1 with TRBJ2-1; D is perhaps TRBD1 (5 bases). CDR3 length: 12 residues. Germline V lookup: CDR1 SQVTM, CDR2 ANQGSEA. V dropped 4 bases and J dropped 7 bases, with 11 bases sitting between them. In DNA form, the CDR3 reads TGCAGCGTTGTATCAGGGTTTAATGAGCAGTTCTTC. Its protein product is CSVVSGFNEQFF.

Comment on this clone: The sample contains more than one DNA sequence encoding this CDR3. This chain links TRBV5-5 with TRBJ1-1, with 8 bases fitting TRBD1. V dropped 4 bases and J dropped 1; count of bases not matched to a gene: 3. CDR1 is SGHKS and CDR2 is YYEKEE in the germline V gene (reference sequence). The length of the CDR3 is 14 residues. This CDR3 reads CASSTGTGNTEAFF. The CDR3 DNA follows: TGTGCCAGCAGCACTGGGACAGGGAACACTGAAGCTTTCTTT.

The chain has TRBV7-9 and TRBJ1-2, with 10 bases aligning to TRBD1. V gave up 3 bases and J gave up 7 bases; unmatched junction bases: 2. CDR3 size: 13 residues. Germline CDR1 is SEHNR and CDR2 is FQNEAQ (reference sequence). The CDR3 sequence: CASSFGTGVGYTF. CDR3 sequence (DNA): TGTGCCAGCAGCTTCGGGACAGGGGTTGGCTACACCTTC. Full variable domain (outside the CDR3, taken from reference TRBV7-9 and TRBJ1-2): DTGVSQNPRHKITKRGQNVTFRCDPISEHNRLYWYRQTLGQGPEFLTYFQNEAQLEKSRLLSDRFSAERPKGSFSTLEIQRTEQGDSAMYLCASSFGTGVGYTFGSGTRLTVV.

The chain joins TRBV3-1 (or the pseudogene TRBV3-2) to TRBJ2-2, with TRBD2 identical over 10 bases. The V gene end was trimmed by 3 bases and the J gene end by 4 bases; junction bases not matched to a gene: 5. Germline loops: CDR1 LGHDT, CDR2 YNNKEL (reference sequence). The CDR3 loop spans 16 amino acids. In DNA form, the CDR3 reads TGTGCCAGCAGCCAGAAGCGGGGGGGCAGCACCGGGGAGCTGTTTTTT. Translating gives CASSQKRGGSTGELFF.

CDR3 DNA: TGTGCCAGCAGCCCGAGGGTGGGGCGGGGCTTAGTCTACAATGAGCAGTTCTTC. This encodes CASSPRVGRGLVYNEQFF. The chain employs TRBV7-3 and TRBJ2-1; a possible D gene is TRBD2 (6 bases). The CDR3 spans 18 residues. Germline V gene sequence: CDR1 SGHTA, CDR2 FQGTGA. V was pared by 5 bases and J by 3 bases, with 23 bases between.

This clone was observed a few times. The rearrangement joins TRBV3-1 (or the pseudogene TRBV3-2) to TRBJ2-7, with TRBD2 identical over 10 bases. Germline CDR1 is LGHDT and CDR2 is YNNKEL (reference sequence). This CDR3 contains 16 residues. V shed 4 bases and J 2 bases; nucleotides not matched to a gene: 8. CDR3 residues: CASSRHRSGGAYEQYF. The CDR3 DNA reads TGTGCCAGCAGCCGGCACAGGAGCGGGGGGGCCTACGAGCAGTACTTC.

The chain has TRBV10-3 and TRBJ1-1; D is uncertain. V was cut by 0 bases and J by 1 base, with 3 bases left in between. The CDR3 has 13 residues. CDR1 ENHRY and CDR2 SYGVKD come from the germline V gene. The CDR3 DNA follows: TGTGCCATCAGTGAGTCGGCGAACACTGAAGCTTTCTTT. This translates into CAISESANTEAFF.

Worth noting for this clone: Germline is not matched at one junction end, which may reflect a read error. This chain uses TRBV7-7 with TRBJ2-5, with 7 nucleotides matching TRBD2. The CDR3 is 13 amino acids. Germline-derived CDR1 and CDR2 are SSHAT and FNYEAQ (reference sequence). CDR3 nucleotides: TGTGCTAGCAGCTTTGGGGGGGAAGAGACCCAGTACTTC. Encoded protein: CASSFGGEETQYF.

The chain recombines TRBV6-5 with TRBJ2-1; 12 bases align to TRBD2. This CDR3 spans 13 amino acids. Unmatched junction bases numbered 3, after V lost 6 bases and J lost 9 bases. CDR1 and CDR2 from the germline V gene are MNHEY and SVGAGI. CDR3 loop: CASRLAGGTEQFF. The DNA for the CDR3 is TGTGCCAGCAGACTAGCGGGGGGTACTGAGCAGTTCTTC.

The gene calls are TRBV12-5 and TRBJ2-5; 7 nucleotides agree with TRBD1. Germline V gives CDR1 LGHNT, CDR2 FRNRAP. V shed 0 bases and J 6 bases; nucleotides not matched to a gene: 16. This CDR3 has 18 amino acids. CDR3 in amino acids: CASGLVRTGADSPKTQYF. The CDR3 DNA is TGTGCTAGTGGTTTGGTACGAACAGGGGCTGACTCCCCAAAGACCCAGTACTTC.

The V call is TRBV5-6, the J call TRBJ1-5, with 7 bases identical to TRBD1. Germline V gene data show CDR1 as SGHDT and CDR2 as YYEEEE. Trimming cost V 0 bases and J 2 bases; bases outside gene matches: 8. The CDR3 totals 17 residues. The chain's CDR3 is CASSLGWGGQGNQPQHF. The CDR3 coding sequence is TGTGCCAGCAGCTTGGGTTGGGGCGGACAGGGCAATCAGCCCCAGCATTTT. The full variable domain, in which reference TRBV5-6 and TRBJ1-5 provide the parts outside the CDR3, is DAGVTQSPTHLIKTRGQQVTLRCSPKSGHDTVSWYQQALGQGPQFIFQYYEEEERQRGNFPDRFSGHQFPNYSSELNVNALLLGDSALYLCASSLGWGGQGNQPQHFGDGTRLSIL.

This chain's CDR3 is CASSHQGLAGRTGELFF. The DNA of the CDR3 is TGTGCCAGCAGCCATCAAGGACTAGCGGGGCGAACCGGGGAGCTGTTTTTT. V and J are TRBV7-2 and TRBJ2-2; TRBD2 matches at 12 bases. This CDR3 region has 17 residues. V was pared by 5 bases and J by 5 bases, with 9 bases of the junction left unmatched. Germline values: CDR1 SGHTA, CDR2 FQGNSA.

Only one count was recorded for this clone. This rearrangement joins TRBV27 to TRBJ1-1, with 8 bases identical to TRBD1. Germline CDR1 reads MNHEY; CDR2 reads SMNVEV (reference sequence). Losses at the gene ends were 10 bases for V and 8 bases for J; bases not matched to a gene: 15. CDR3 length: 14 amino acids. CDR3 sequence (DNA): TGTGCCACAGCCCCAGGACAGGGCCCGATCGAAGCTTTCTTT. Encoded protein: CATAPGQGPIEAFF.

The chain couples TRBV4-1 to TRBJ2-2; D gene uncertain. Trimming removed 4 bases from V and 3 bases from J, with 6 bases in between. Germline V lookup: CDR1 MGHRA, CDR2 YSYEKL. The CDR3 sequence is 13 residues long. CDR3 sequence (DNA): TGCGCCAGCAGCCCCCGGTACACCGGGGAGCTGTTTTTT. Residues: CASSPRYTGELFF.

This chain uses TRBV11-2 with TRBJ2-5, with TRBD2 as a possible D gene (5 bases). This CDR3 has 14 residues. CDR1 and CDR2 from the germline V gene are SGHAT and FQNNGV. Trimming removed 1 base at V and 3 bases at J, with 9 bases between. CDR3 loop: CASSLVVGKETQYF. The CDR3 coding sequence is TGTGCCAGCAGCTTAGTTGTCGGGAAAGAGACCCAGTACTTC.

The genes are TRBV5-1 and TRBJ1-2; D is perhaps TRBD1 (5 bases). Deletions cut 4 bases from V and 4 bases from J, with 17 bases between. The germline V gene has CDR1 SGHRS and CDR2 YFSETQ. The CDR3 contains 15 residues. Here the CDR3 DNA reads TGCGCCAGCAGCCGCACAGGCCCGGAAGGCTATGGCTACACCTTC. This encodes CASSRTGPEGYGYTF. Combining the CDR3 with reference TRBV5-1 and TRBJ1-2 gives the whole variable domain KAGVTQTPRYLIKTRGQQVTLSCSPISGHRSVSWYQQTPGQGLQFLFEYFSETQRNKGNFPGRFSGRQFSNSRSEMNVSTLELGDSALYLCASSRTGPEGYGYTFGSGTRLTVV.

This clone was recorded once. The chain has TRBV5-1 and TRBJ1-1, with D hard to call. Trimming left V 7 bases short and J 4 bases short, with 14 bases between. Germline V lookup: CDR1 SGHRS, CDR2 YFSETQ. The CDR3 has 13 residues. For the CDR3, the DNA is TGCGCCAGCGCCTCGGCGGGGTCCACTGAAGCTTTCTTT. Amino acids: CASASAGSTEAFF.

This chain uses TRBV6-6 with TRBJ2-7; 14 nucleotides agree with TRBD2. The V gene end was trimmed by 5 bases and the J gene end by 4 bases; junction bases not matched to a gene: 4. Germline V gives CDR1 MNHNY, CDR2 SVGAGI (reference sequence). CDR3 length equals 15 residues. In nucleotides, the CDR3 is TGTGCCAGCAGTACGACTAGCGGGGGGGCTTACGAGCAGTACTTC. Protein sequence: CASSTTSGGAYEQYF.